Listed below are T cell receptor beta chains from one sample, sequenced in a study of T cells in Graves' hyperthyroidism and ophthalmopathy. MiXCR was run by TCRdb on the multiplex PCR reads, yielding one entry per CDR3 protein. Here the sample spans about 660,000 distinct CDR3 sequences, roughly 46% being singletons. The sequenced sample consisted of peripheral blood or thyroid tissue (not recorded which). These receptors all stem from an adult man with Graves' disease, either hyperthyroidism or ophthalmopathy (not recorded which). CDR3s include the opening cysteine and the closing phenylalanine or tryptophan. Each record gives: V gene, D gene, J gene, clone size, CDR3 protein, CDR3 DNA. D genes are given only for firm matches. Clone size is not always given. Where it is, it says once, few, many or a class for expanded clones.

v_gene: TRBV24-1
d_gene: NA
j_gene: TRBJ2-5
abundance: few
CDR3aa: CATSDSGQDQETQYF
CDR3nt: TGTGCCACCAGTGATTCGGGACAAGACCAAGAGACCCAGTACTTC

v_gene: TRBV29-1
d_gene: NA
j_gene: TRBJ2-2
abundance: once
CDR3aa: CSLGRLGELFF
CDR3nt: TGCAGCTTAGGACGGCTCGGGGAGCTGTTTTTT

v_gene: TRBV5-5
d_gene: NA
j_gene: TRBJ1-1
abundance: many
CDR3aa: CASSPAGRQEAAFF
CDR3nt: TGTGCCAGCAGCCCCGCAGGACGACAGGAGGCAGCTTTCTTT

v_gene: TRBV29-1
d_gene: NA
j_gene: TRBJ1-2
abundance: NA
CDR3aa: CSVATGRNYGYTF
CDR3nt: TGCAGCGTTGCGACAGGTCGTAACTATGGCTACACCTTC

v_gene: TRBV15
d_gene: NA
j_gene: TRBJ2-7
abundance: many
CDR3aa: CATSRDRASEQYF
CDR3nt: TGTGCCACCAGCAGAGATCGAGCCTCCGAGCAGTACTTC

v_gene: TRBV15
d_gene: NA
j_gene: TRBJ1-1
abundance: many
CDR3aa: CATSRDGRGHEAFF
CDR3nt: TGTGCCACCAGCAGAGATGGGAGAGGCCATGAAGCTTTCTTT

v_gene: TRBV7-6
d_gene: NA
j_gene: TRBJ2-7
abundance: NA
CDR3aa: CASSQLGGYEQYF
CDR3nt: TGTGCCAGCAGCCAACTGGGCGGGTACGAGCAGTACTTC

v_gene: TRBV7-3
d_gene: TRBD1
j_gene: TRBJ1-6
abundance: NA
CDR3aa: CASSLTPTGVGNSPLHF
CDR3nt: TGTGCCAGCAGCTTGACCCCTACAGGGGTCGGGAATTCACCCCTCCACTTT

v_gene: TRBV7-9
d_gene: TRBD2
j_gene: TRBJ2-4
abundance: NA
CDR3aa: CASSRLAGGRNIQYF
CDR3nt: TGTGCCAGCAGCCGCCTTGCGGGGGGGCGGAACATTCAGTACTTC

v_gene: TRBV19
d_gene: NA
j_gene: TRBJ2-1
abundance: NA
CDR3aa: CASSRPQGGVNEQFF
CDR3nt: TGTGCCAGTAGTAGACCACAGGGAGGGGTCAATGAGCAGTTCTTC

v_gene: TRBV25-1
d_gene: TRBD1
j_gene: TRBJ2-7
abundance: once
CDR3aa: CAWRGQGGYEQYF
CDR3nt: TGTGCCTGGAGGGGACAGGGTGGGTACGAGCAGTACTTC

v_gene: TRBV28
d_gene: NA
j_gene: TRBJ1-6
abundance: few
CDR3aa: CASSLSGSNSPLHF
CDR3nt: TGTGCCAGCAGTTTGTCAGGGTCTAATTCACCCCTCCACTTT

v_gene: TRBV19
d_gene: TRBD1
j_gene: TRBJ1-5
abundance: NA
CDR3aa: CASGSGGGEQPQHF
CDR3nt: TGTGCCAGCGGATCAGGGGGAGGCGAGCAGCCCCAGCATTTT

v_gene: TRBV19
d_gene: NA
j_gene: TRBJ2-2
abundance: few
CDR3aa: CASSRPGVPDTGELFF
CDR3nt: TGTGCCAGTAGTAGACCCGGGGTGCCGGACACCGGGGAGCTGTTTTTT

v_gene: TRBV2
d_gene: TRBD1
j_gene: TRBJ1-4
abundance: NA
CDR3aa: CASSVDRFKEKLFF
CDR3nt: TGTGCCAGCAGTGTGGACAGGTTTAAGGAAAAACTGTTTTTT

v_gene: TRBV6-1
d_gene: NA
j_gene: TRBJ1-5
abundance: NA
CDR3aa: CASSNRDGSNQPQHF
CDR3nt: TGTGCCAGCAGTAACCGGGACGGGAGCAATCAGCCCCAGCATTTT

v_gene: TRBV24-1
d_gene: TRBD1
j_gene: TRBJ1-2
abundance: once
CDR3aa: CATSAEDRGGYGYTF
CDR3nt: TGTGCCACCAGTGCCGAAGACAGGGGAGGCTATGGCTACACCTTC

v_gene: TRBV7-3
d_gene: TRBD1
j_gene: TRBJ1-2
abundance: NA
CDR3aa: CASSLTGGLDGYTF
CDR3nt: TGTGCCAGCAGCTTAACAGGGGGCTTGGATGGCTACACCTTC

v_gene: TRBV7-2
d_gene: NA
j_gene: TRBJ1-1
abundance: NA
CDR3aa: CASSSWGGVSGTEAFF
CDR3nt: TGTGCCAGCAGCTCCTGGGGGGGGGTTTCCGGCACTGAAGCTTTCTTT

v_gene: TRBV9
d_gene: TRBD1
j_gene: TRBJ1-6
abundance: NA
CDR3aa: CASSPGQGIRSPLHF
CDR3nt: TGTGCCAGCTCACCGGGACAGGGGATAAGGTCACCCCTCCACTTT

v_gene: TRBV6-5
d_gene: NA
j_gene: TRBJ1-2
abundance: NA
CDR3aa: CASSYGGEDYGYTF
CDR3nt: TGTGCCAGCAGTTACGGGGGCGAGGACTATGGCTACACCTTC

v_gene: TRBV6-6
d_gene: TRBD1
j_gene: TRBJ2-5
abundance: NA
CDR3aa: CASRERQGGKETQYF
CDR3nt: TGTGCCAGCAGGGAAAGACAGGGGGGCAAAGAGACCCAGTACTTC

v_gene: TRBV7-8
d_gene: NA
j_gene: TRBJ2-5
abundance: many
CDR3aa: CASSRGLRQETQYF
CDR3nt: TGTGCCAGCAGTCGCGGACTGAGACAAGAGACCCAGTACTTC

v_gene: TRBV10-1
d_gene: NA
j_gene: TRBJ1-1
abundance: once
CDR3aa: CASRGGIGTEAFF
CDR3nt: TGCGCCAGCAGGGGCGGGATTGGCACTGAAGCTTTCTTT